These 15 T cell receptor beta chains share one sample of origin, sequenced in a study of cytomegalovirus exposure and HLA in healthy donors. Primers included in the PCR were 60 Vbeta and 13 Jbeta primers. Here immunoSEQ multiplex PCR was the method, and the copy in TCRdb shows in-frame clones only, minus some. The sample shows about 50,000 clones, about three quarters of them seen only once. Sequences were obtained from PBMCs. Receptors were obtained from a woman aged 40 to 50 in good health and CMV-seropositive.

On this clone itself: Other DNA sequences of this sample code for an identical CDR3. The rearrangement uses TRBV5-1 and TRBJ1-1, with TRBD1 as a possible D gene (5 bases). The germline V and J ends were trimmed by 5 bases and 3 bases, with 11 bases remaining between them. CDR3 size: 13 residues. CDR1 is SGHRS, CDR2 YFSETQ, per germline. CDR3 sequence: CASSRTGDTEAFF. The CDR3 nucleotides are TGCGCCAGCAGTCGGACGGGGGACACTGAAGCTTTCTTT.

The chain employs TRBV4-1 and TRBJ1-2, with TRBD1 matching 8 bases. Trimming at V came to 4 bases and at J to 9 bases, leaving 13 bases not matched to a gene. The CDR3 has 15 amino acids. Germline V gene lookup returns CDR1 MGHRA and CDR2 YSYEKL. The CDR3 spells CASSRADRDESSYTF. CDR3 coding DNA: TGCGCCAGCAGCCGCGCGGACAGGGATGAATCGAGCTACACCTTC.

The gene calls are TRBV7-3 and TRBJ2-7; TRBD2 matches at 9 bases. The CDR3 is 15 residues long. The J segment lost 1 base and the V segment lost 5 bases, leaving 6 bases of the junction unmatched. Germline CDR1 reads SGHTA; CDR2 reads FQGTGA. The CDR3 is CASSVLAGSSYEQYF. The CDR3 nucleotides read TGTGCCAGCAGCGTTCTAGCGGGGTCGTCCTACGAGCAGTACTTC.

The chain is built from TRBV7-2 and TRBJ2-5; D perhaps matches TRBD2 (5 bases). In germline, CDR1 is SGHTA, CDR2 FQGNSA. This CDR3 is 13 amino acids long. Trimming cost V 1 base and J 5 bases, with 8 bases left between them. The CDR3 loop reads CASSLGRGETQYF. The CDR3 DNA is TGTGCCAGCAGCTTAGGGCGCGGGGAGACCCAGTACTTC.

The V gene is TRBV15, the J gene TRBJ2-5; TRBD2 aligns across 7 bases. The CDR3 has 13 amino acids. With 8 bases clipped from V and 2 bases from J, the junction kept 5 bases outside the gene matches. Germline assignment: CDR1 LNHNV and CDR2 YYDKDF (reference sequence). In DNA form, the CDR3 reads TGTGCCACCCGGGGGGACCCTCAAGAGACCCAGTACTTC. It yields the protein CATRGDPQETQYF.

V and J are TRBV15 and TRBJ1-2, with 9 positions matching TRBD1. Germline loops: CDR1 LNHNV, CDR2 YYDKDF (reference sequence). The CDR3 sequence is 15 residues long. J was trimmed by 8 bases and V by 2 bases; bases with no gene match: 9. As DNA, the CDR3 is TGTGCCACCAGCAGACGAGGACAGGGGACATGGGGCTACACCTTC. Protein sequence: CATSRRGQGTWGYTF.

The chain couples TRBV7-2 to TRBJ2-7; TRBD2 is a possible D gene (5 bases). CDR1 is SGHTA, CDR2 FQGNSA, per germline. This CDR3 has 13 amino acids. The V and J ends lost 11 bases and 5 bases respectively, with 19 bases between them. The CDR3 sequence is CAAEFPPGNEQYF. The CDR3, as DNA: TGTGCCGCGGAGTTCCCCCCCGGGAACGAGCAGTACTTC.

The chain employs TRBV27 and TRBJ2-7, with TRBD2 matching over 7 bases. Trimming cost V 4 bases and J 2 bases; bases outside gene matches: 2. The length of the CDR3 is 13 residues. Germline V lookup: CDR1 MNHEY, CDR2 SMNVEV (reference sequence). CDR3 residues: CASSSTSTYEQYF. For the CDR3, the DNA is TGTGCCAGCAGTTCGACTAGCACCTACGAGCAGTACTTC.

This clone was seen more than once but under ten times. The genes are TRBV2 and TRBJ2-1; tentatively, D is TRBD1 (6 bases). V was pared by 5 bases and J by 3 bases, with 11 bases between. This CDR3 spans 14 amino acids. Germline CDR1 and CDR2: SNHLY and FYNNEI. Written as DNA, the CDR3 is TGTGCCAGCAGTACAGGGCTCATCTACAATGAGCAGTTCTTC. This translates into CASSTGLIYNEQFF.

V and J are TRBV19 and TRBJ1-1; maybe TRBD1 (6 bases). V lost 9 bases to trimming and J lost 0 bases, with 11 bases between them. There are 13 residues in the CDR3. CDR1 LNHDA and CDR2 SQIVND come from the germline V gene (reference sequence). CDR3 sequence (DNA): TGTGCCAGCACCGGGGGGCTGAACACTGAAGCTTTCTTT. It encodes CASTGGLNTEAFF.

The V gene is TRBV15, the J gene TRBJ2-6; perhaps TRBD2 as D (6 bases). The CDR3 runs to 13 residues. Trimming left V 5 bases short and J 8 bases short, with 10 bases between. The germline CDR1 and CDR2 sequences are LNHNV and YYDKDF (reference sequence). The CDR3 loop reads CATSGGTSNVLTF. The DNA for the CDR3 is TGTGCCACCAGCGGGGGGACCTCCAACGTCCTGACTTTC.

The genes are TRBV7-9 and TRBJ1-1; unclear D gene. CDR3 length: 14 amino acids. In germline, CDR1 is SEHNR, CDR2 FQNEAQ (reference sequence). V dropped 1 base and J dropped 3 bases, with 9 bases sitting between them. The CDR3: CASSLDPLDTEAFF. CDR3 bases: TGTGCCAGCAGCTTAGATCCACTTGACACTGAAGCTTTCTTT.

The genes are TRBV19 and TRBJ1-5; a weak D match, TRBD1 (6 bases). Germline assignment: CDR1 LNHDA and CDR2 SQIVND (reference sequence). Trimming stripped 3 bases from V and 3 bases from J, with 12 bases between. The CDR3 consists of 15 residues. The CDR3 reads CASSIAGQHNQPQHF. CDR3 sequence (DNA): TGTGCCAGTAGTATCGCAGGACAGCACAATCAGCCCCAGCATTTT.

This chain uses TRBV5-1 with TRBJ2-1; 15 nucleotides align to TRBD2. V was pared by 3 bases and J by 7 bases, with 2 bases of the junction left unmatched. The CDR3 is made up of 15 amino acids. Germline lookup yields CDR1 SGHRS and CDR2 YFSETQ. In DNA form, the CDR3 reads TGCGCCAGCAGCTGGGGGACTAGCGGGGGGAATGAGCAGTTCTTC. This translates into CASSWGTSGGNEQFF.

Here the CDR3 DNA reads TGTGCCACCAGCAGAGAGGATAGCTACAATCAGCCCCAGCATTTT. Its translation is CATSREDSYNQPQHF. The chain has TRBV15 and TRBJ1-5; D uncertain. V lost 0 bases, J lost 3 bases, and 9 bases lay in between. Germline CDR1 reads LNHNV; CDR2 reads YYDKDF (reference sequence). This CDR3 has 15 residues.